Presented here are 26 T cell receptor beta chains from one specimen sequenced in a study of blood T cells in healthy people across ages. Next came a second PCR, run for about 7 to 11 cycles, which used a sample-barcoded 5' primer along with a J-beta primer mix. From the 5' RACE reads, TCRdb called clonotypes with MiXCR, one entry per CDR3 protein. The sample has 2 million or so distinct CDR3 sequences, approximately 50% seen once. Sequenced: blood. The receptors shown here come from a woman aged 40 to 55 in good health.

The CDR3, as DNA: TGCAGCGCCGGACAGGGCGTGATGGTGTACTTC. Its protein product is CSAGQGVMVYF. The gene calls are TRBV29-1 and TRBJ2-5; TRBD1 matches at 8 bases. The germline gives CDR1 SQVTM, CDR2 ANQGSEA. Trimming took 7 bases from V and 13 from J; bases not matched to a gene: 11. This CDR3 has 11 residues.

This CDR3 reads CASRLQSGITDTQYF. DNA of the CDR3: TGCGCCAGCAGACTACAAAGCGGTATCACAGATACGCAGTATTTT. The V call is TRBV5-1, the J call TRBJ2-3; TRBD2 is a possible D gene (5 bases). The V end lost 5 bases, the J end lost 2 bases, and 15 bases lay between the germline ends. In germline, CDR1 is SGHRS, CDR2 YFSETQ. This CDR3 spans 15 amino acids.

V usage is TRBV27 and J usage is TRBJ2-7, with 9 nucleotides matching TRBD1. Germline V lookup: CDR1 MNHEY, CDR2 SMNVEV (reference sequence). Trimming at V came to 6 bases and at J to 4 bases, leaving 7 bases not matched to a gene. This CDR3 spans 14 amino acids. The CDR3 spells CASRLRDRDYEQYF. CDR3 coding DNA: TGTGCCAGCAGACTCCGGGACAGGGATTACGAGCAGTACTTC.

This clonotype was picked up a small number of times. The V and J genes are TRBV2 and TRBJ2-7; TRBD1 agrees at 8 bases. Germline V gene data show CDR1 as SNHLY and CDR2 as FYNNEI. This CDR3 has 13 amino acids. J was trimmed by 5 bases and V by 10 bases; bases with no gene match: 10. In nucleotides, the CDR3 is TGTGCCACCAGGACAGGGCACCGCCACGAGCAGTACTTC. Its protein is CATRTGHRHEQYF.

The sample holds a few counts of this clonotype. This chain uses TRBV20-1 with TRBJ2-5, with 10 bases lining up with TRBD2. V was clipped by 2 bases and J by 0 bases; unmatched bases: 12. This CDR3 has 18 residues. Germline values: CDR1 DFQATT, CDR2 SNEGSKA (reference sequence). DNA of the CDR3: TGCAGTGCTAGATCTTGGCCTACTAGCGGGGCTTACCAAGAGACCCAGTACTTC. Translated: CSARSWPTSGAYQETQYF.

This chain links TRBV20-1 with TRBJ2-1, with 9 bases identical to TRBD1. CDR3 length: 16 amino acids. Trimming cost V 3 bases and J 8 bases; bases outside gene matches: 14. Germline V gene data show CDR1 as DFQATT and CDR2 as SNEGSKA (reference sequence). CDR3 amino acids: CSARAGREQGADEQFF. The CDR3 coding sequence is TGCAGTGCTAGGGCTGGCCGGGAACAGGGGGCCGATGAGCAGTTCTTC.

This clonotype was counted only a few times. The chain has TRBV7-2 and TRBJ2-7; D remains unclear. V lost 5 bases and J lost 6, with 17 bases in between. CDR1 is SGHTA and CDR2 is FQGNSA in the germline V gene. This CDR3 comprises 14 residues. The CDR3 region has the DNA TGTGCCAGCAGCGCCGGACGGTCGGGTATCGAGCAGTACTTC. It encodes CASSAGRSGIEQYF.

The rearrangement joins TRBV29-1 to TRBJ2-4, with a tentative D call TRBD2 (6 bases). The CDR3 has 16 residues. The V end was cut by 4 bases, the J end by 0 bases, with 16 bases between. Germline V CDR1 and CDR2: SQVTM, ANQGSEA. For the CDR3, the DNA is TGCAGCGTTGTGGTCGCGGAGGGGCTAGCCAAAAACATTCAGTACTTC. This translates into CSVVVAEGLAKNIQYF.

The gene calls are TRBV29-1 and TRBJ2-3; a weak D match, TRBD1 (6 bases). Germline V gene lookup returns CDR1 SQVTM and CDR2 ANQGSEA. The CDR3 contains 13 residues. Trimming took 6 bases from V and 4 from J, leaving 14 bases between them. This CDR3 reads CSVETGYADTQYF. CDR3 nucleotides: TGCAGCGTGGAAACAGGGTACGCAGATACGCAGTATTTT.

There are a few counts of this clonotype. The V call is TRBV20-1, the J call TRBJ1-2; D gene ambiguous. CDR1 and CDR2 (germline): DFQATT, SNEGSKA (reference sequence). V was trimmed by 3 bases and J by 6 bases, leaving 14 bases between them. There are 13 residues in the CDR3. The CDR3 here is CSASLRLANGYTF. CDR3 nucleotide sequence: TGCAGTGCTAGCCTTCGGTTGGCGAATGGCTACACCTTC.

V gene TRBV7-9 combines with J gene TRBJ2-1, with D hard to call. Trimming took 4 bases from V and 12 from J, leaving 13 bases between them. The germline CDR1 and CDR2 sequences are SEHNR and FQNEAQ (reference sequence). The CDR3 length is 12 residues. In DNA, the CDR3 is TGTGCCAGCAGCTCCGACCCGACATGGCAGTTCTTC. Its translation is CASSSDPTWQFF.

This clonotype occurred a few times. This rearrangement joins TRBV6-2 or TRBV6-3 to TRBJ2-4, with D tentatively TRBD2 (5 bases). Judging by the DNA end, TRBJ2-7 fits better; the J call may be wrong. The CDR3 sequence is 11 residues long. Germline V gene data show CDR1 as MNHEY and CDR2 as SVGEGT. DNA for the CDR3: TGTGCCAGCAAGGACTCATACGAGCAGTACTTC. It yields the protein CASKDSYEQYF.

The chain joins TRBV2 to TRBJ2-3, with D possibly being TRBD1 or TRBD2 (6 bases each). The CDR3 extends over 14 amino acids. With 4 bases removed from V and 1 base from J, the gap between germline ends came to 9 bases. Germline CDR1 SNHLY, CDR2 FYNNEI. The CDR3 reads CASSVGGRTDTQYF. Written as DNA, the CDR3 is TGTGCCAGCAGTGTAGGGGGGCGCACAGATACGCAGTATTTT. The complete variable domain, with remaining parts taken from reference TRBV2 and TRBJ2-3, reads EPEVTQTPSHQVTQMGQEVILRCVPISNHLYFYWYRQILGQKVEFLVSFYNNEISEKSEIFDDQFSVERPDGSNFTLKIRSTKLEDSAMYFCASSVGGRTDTQYFGPGTRLTVL.

This clonotype was counted a few times. The gene calls are TRBV20-1 and TRBJ2-7, with a possible D match to TRBD1 (6 bases). Germline values: CDR1 DFQATT, CDR2 SNEGSKA (reference sequence). The CDR3 sequence is 12 residues long. V gave up 6 bases and J gave up 10 bases, with 19 bases separating them. This CDR3 is CSAPITGQTQYF. DNA for the CDR3: TGCAGTGCGCCAATCACAGGGCAAACCCAGTACTTC.

This chain connects TRBV6-1 to TRBJ2-4, with unresolved D. Germline V gene lookup returns CDR1 MNHNS and CDR2 SASEGT. The V gene lost 7 bases and the J gene lost 6 bases, with 13 bases spanning the gap. CDR3 length: 13 residues. The CDR3 loop is CASKGSPTNIQYF. In DNA form, the CDR3 reads TGTGCCAGCAAAGGCAGCCCTACAAACATTCAGTACTTC.

Comments on this clonotype: Germline and junction disagree at one end, which may indicate a read error. The chain is built from TRBV7-8 and TRBJ2-3; 8 bases agree with TRBD2. There are 16 residues in the CDR3. The V gene's germline CDR1 is SGHVS and CDR2 FQNEAQ. CDR3 protein: CASSLGQRGSTDTQYF. As DNA, the CDR3 is TGTGCCAGCAGTTTAGGACAGCGGGGGAGCACAGATACGCAGTATTTT.

The chain links TRBV21-1 to TRBJ2-1; the D call TRBD2 from the table was never checked on the DNA. TRBV21-1 is deemed a pseudogene. The CDR3 has 16 amino acids. The chain's CDR3 is CASEERASGFYNEQFF. The CDR3 region has the DNA TGTGCCAGCGAAGAACGGGCTAGCGGGTTCTACAATGAGCAGTTCTTC.

The chain recombines TRBV5-1 with TRBJ2-7; perhaps TRBD2 as D (5 bases). Germline CDR1 is SGHRS and CDR2 is YFSETQ. This CDR3 spans 14 amino acids. V was trimmed by 4 bases and J by 2 bases, leaving 13 bases between them. The CDR3 bases are TGCGCCAGCAGCGTAGTAGGACTTCCCTACGAGCAGTACTTC. Translation gives CASSVVGLPYEQYF.

The genes are TRBV7-9 and TRBJ2-1; D not resolved. The CDR3 covers 14 residues. CDR1 is SEHNR and CDR2 is FQNEAQ in the germline V gene (reference sequence). Between the trimmed V and J ends, which lost 1 base and 3 bases, there was a span of 7 bases. CDR3 in DNA: TGTGCCAGCAGCTTAGTCGCGGACTACAATGAGCAGTTCTTC. Its protein product is CASSLVADYNEQFF.

This chain joins TRBV24-1 and TRBJ2-7; D unclear. The germline V gene encodes CDR1 KGHDR and CDR2 SFDVKD. The CDR3 extends over 13 amino acids. Trimming shortened V by 3 bases and J by 3 bases, and 8 bases separated the two germline ends. As DNA, the CDR3 is TGTGCCACCAGTGATAGTCATCACTACGAGCAGTACTTC. This translates into CATSDSHHYEQYF.

This clonotype was seen a handful of times. The chain joins TRBV7-2 to TRBJ2-5, with 7 bases aligning to TRBD1. The CDR3 is 14 amino acids. Losses at the gene ends were 4 bases for V and 11 bases for J; bases not matched to a gene: 13. CDR1 and CDR2 from the germline V gene are SGHTA and FQGNSA. The CDR3 loop is CASSSRTGVRSQYF. The CDR3 DNA reads as TGTGCCAGCAGCTCTCGAACAGGGGTACGATCTCAGTACTTC. Together with reference TRBV7-2 and TRBJ2-5, the CDR3 gives the full variable domain: GAGVSQSPSNKVTEKGKDVELRCDPISGHTALYWYRQSLGQGLEFLIYFQGNSAPDKSGLPSDRFSAERTGGSVSTLTIQRTQQEDSAVYLCASSSRTGVRSQYFGPGTRLLVL.

V and J are TRBV7-2 and TRBJ1-4, with unresolved D. The V end lost 1 base, the J end lost 8 bases, and 14 bases lay between the germline ends. Germline-derived CDR1 and CDR2 are SGHTA and FQGNSA. The CDR3 is 15 residues long. CDR3 coding DNA: TGTGCCAGCAGCTTAGGCGGCTCACGCGGAGAAAAACTGTTTTTT. It yields the protein CASSLGGSRGEKLFF.

The chain's CDR3 is CASSLGRRGAKNIQYF. The CDR3 DNA reads TGTGCCAGCAGCTTAGGTCGCAGGGGGGCCAAAAACATTCAGTACTTC. V and J are TRBV7-6 and TRBJ2-4; 7 positions agree with TRBD1. Germline V gene sequence: CDR1 SGHVS, CDR2 FNYEAQ. The length of the CDR3 is 16 residues. V trimming: 1 base; J trimming: 1 base; junction bases outside the gene matches: 4.

The V gene is TRBV5-1, the J gene TRBJ2-1; weak D call: TRBD2 (5 bases). The V end was cut by 0 bases, the J end by 8 bases, with 15 bases between. Germline CDR1 and CDR2: SGHRS and YFSETQ. This CDR3 comprises 15 residues. The CDR3 region is CASSLGQAGQDEQFF. The DNA of the CDR3 is TGCGCCAGCAGCTTGGGGCAGGCGGGCCAAGATGAGCAGTTCTTC.

The V and J genes are TRBV7-2 and TRBJ1-4, with 10 nucleotides matching TRBD1. Germline lookup yields CDR1 SGHTA and CDR2 FQGNSA. V was pared by 3 bases and J by 7 bases, with 5 bases of the junction left unmatched. The CDR3 has 15 amino acids. The CDR3 region is CASSFTRTGGEKLFF. In DNA form, the CDR3 reads TGTGCCAGCAGCTTCACCCGGACAGGGGGTGAAAAACTGTTTTTT. Complete variable domain (other parts from reference TRBV7-2 and TRBJ1-4): GAGVSQSPSNKVTEKGKDVELRCDPISGHTALYWYRQSLGQGLEFLIYFQGNSAPDKSGLPSDRFSAERTGGSVSTLTIQRTQQEDSAVYLCASSFTRTGGEKLFFGSGTQLSVL.

The CDR3 DNA reads as TGCAGTGCTAGAGCTGCTAGCGGGGGGTGGGAGACCCAGTACTTC. It yields the protein CSARAASGGWETQYF. The chain links TRBV20-1 to TRBJ2-7, with 11 bases aligning to TRBD2. With the DNA end fitting TRBJ2-5 better, the J assignment may be wrong. This CDR3 comprises 15 residues. Germline V gene data show CDR1 as DFQATT and CDR2 as SNEGSKA (reference sequence).